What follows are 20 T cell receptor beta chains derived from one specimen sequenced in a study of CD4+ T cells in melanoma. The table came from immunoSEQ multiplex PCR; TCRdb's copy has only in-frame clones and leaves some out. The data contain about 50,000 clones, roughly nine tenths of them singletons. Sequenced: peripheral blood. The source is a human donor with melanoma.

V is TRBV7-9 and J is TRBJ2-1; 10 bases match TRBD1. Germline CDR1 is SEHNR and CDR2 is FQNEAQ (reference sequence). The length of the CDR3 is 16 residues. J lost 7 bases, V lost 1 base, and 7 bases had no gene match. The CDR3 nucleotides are TGTGCCAGCAGCTTAGACGGGACAGGGGCTTCGAATGAGCAGTTCTTC. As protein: CASSLDGTGASNEQFF.

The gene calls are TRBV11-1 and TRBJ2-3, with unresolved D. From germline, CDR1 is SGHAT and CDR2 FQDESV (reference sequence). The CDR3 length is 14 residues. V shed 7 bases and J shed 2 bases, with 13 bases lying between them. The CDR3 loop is CASTPRRYTDTQYF. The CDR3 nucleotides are TGTGCCAGCACCCCTCGGCGGTACACAGATACGCAGTATTTT. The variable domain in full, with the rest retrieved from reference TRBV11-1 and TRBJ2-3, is EAEVAQSPRYKITEKSQAVAFWCDPISGHATLYWYRQILGQGPELLVQFQDESVVDDSQLPKDRFSAERLKGVDSTLKIQPAELGDSAMYLCASTPRRYTDTQYFGPGTRLTVL.

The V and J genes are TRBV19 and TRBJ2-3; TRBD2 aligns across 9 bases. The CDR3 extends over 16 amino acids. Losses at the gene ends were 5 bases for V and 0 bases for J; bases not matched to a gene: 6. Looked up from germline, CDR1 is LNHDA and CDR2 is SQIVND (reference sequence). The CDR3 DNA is TGTGCCAGTAGTTCCCAGCGGGGGGCTAGCACAGATACGCAGTATTTT. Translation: CASSSQRGASTDTQYF. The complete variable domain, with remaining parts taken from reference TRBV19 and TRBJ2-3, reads DGGITQSPKYLFRKEGQNVTLSCEQNLNHDAMYWYRQDPGQGLRLIYYSQIVNDFQKGDIAEGYSVSREKKESFPLTVTSAQKNPTAFYLCASSSQRGASTDTQYFGPGTRLTVL.

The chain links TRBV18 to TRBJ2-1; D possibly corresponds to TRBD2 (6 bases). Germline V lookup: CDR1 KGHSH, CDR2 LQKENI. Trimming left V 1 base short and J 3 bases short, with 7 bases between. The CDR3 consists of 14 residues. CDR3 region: CASSPQDYYNEQFF. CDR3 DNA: TGTGCCAGCTCACCACAGGACTACTACAATGAGCAGTTCTTC.

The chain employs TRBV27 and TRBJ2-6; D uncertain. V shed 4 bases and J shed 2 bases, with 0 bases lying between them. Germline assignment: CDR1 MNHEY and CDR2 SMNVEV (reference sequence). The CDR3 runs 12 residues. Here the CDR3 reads CASSSGANVLTF. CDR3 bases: TGTGCCAGCAGTTCTGGGGCCAACGTCCTGACTTTC.

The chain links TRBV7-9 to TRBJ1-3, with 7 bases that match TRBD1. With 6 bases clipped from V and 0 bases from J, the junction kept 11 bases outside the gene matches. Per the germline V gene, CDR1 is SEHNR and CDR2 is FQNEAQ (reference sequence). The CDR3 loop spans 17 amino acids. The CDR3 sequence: CASRSPTGVGSGNTIYF. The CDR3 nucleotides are TGTGCCAGCAGATCGCCCACAGGGGTAGGCTCTGGAAACACCATATATTTT.

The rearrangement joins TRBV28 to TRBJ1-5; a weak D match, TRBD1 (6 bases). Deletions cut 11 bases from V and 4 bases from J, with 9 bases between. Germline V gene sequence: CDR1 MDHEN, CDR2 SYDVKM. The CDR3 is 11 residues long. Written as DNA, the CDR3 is TGTGCCGCCCAGGGGAATCAGCCCCAGCATTTT. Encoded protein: CAAQGNQPQHF.

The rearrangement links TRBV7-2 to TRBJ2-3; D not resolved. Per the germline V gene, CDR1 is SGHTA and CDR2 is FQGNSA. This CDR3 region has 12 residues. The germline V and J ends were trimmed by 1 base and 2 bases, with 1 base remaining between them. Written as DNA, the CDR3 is TGTGCCAGCAGCTTAGACACAGATACGCAGTATTTT. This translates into CASSLDTDTQYF.

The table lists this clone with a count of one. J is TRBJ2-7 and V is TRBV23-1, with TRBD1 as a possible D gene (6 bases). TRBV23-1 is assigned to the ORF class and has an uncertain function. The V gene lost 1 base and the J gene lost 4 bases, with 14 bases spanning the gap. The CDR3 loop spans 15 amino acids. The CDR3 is CASSQFWGLWYEQYF. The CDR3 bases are TGCGCCAGCAGTCAATTTTGGGGGCTCTGGTACGAGCAGTACTTC.

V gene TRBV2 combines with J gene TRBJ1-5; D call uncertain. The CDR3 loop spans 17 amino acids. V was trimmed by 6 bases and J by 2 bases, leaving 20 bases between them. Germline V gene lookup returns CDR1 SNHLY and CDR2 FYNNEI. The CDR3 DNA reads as TGTGCCAGCAGGAGGCCGGGCCTTAACCGGCGCAATCAGCCCCAGCATTTT. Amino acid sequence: CASRRPGLNRRNQPQHF.

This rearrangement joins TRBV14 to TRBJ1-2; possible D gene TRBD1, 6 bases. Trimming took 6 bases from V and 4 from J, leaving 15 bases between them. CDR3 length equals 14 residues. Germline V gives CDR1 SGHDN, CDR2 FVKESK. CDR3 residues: CASSLGGETYGYTF. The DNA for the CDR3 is TGTGCCAGCAGTCTAGGGGGAGAAACCTATGGCTACACCTTC. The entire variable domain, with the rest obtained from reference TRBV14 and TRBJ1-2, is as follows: EAGVTQFPSHSVIEKGQTVTLRCDPISGHDNLYWYRRVMGKEIKFLLHFVKESKQDESGMPNNRFLAERTGGTYSTLKVQPAELEDSGVYFCASSLGGETYGYTFGSGTRLTVV.

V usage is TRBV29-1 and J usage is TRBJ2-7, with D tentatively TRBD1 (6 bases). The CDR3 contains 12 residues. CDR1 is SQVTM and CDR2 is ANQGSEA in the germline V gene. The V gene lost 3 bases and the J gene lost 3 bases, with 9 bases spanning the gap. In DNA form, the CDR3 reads TGCAGCGTTGATGGGACAAACTACGAGCAGTACTTC. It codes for CSVDGTNYEQYF.

This CDR3 reads CASSYGGAAGNTIYF. The CDR3 DNA reads as TGTGCCAGCAGTTATGGGGGTGCGGCTGGAAACACCATATATTTT. This chain links TRBV6-5 with TRBJ1-3; D might be TRBD1 (5 bases). The CDR3 length is 15 residues. The ends were cut back, 3 bases at V and 2 bases at J, with 11 bases in the middle. Germline V gene sequence: CDR1 MNHEY, CDR2 SVGAGI.

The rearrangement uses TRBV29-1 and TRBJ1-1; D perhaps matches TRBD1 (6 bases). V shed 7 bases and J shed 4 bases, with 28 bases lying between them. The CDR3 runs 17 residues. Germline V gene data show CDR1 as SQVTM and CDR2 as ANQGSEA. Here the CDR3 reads CSGCVVAAGEVGTEAFF. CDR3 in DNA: TGCAGCGGCTGTGTGGTGGCGGCAGGGGAGGTTGGCACTGAAGCTTTCTTT.

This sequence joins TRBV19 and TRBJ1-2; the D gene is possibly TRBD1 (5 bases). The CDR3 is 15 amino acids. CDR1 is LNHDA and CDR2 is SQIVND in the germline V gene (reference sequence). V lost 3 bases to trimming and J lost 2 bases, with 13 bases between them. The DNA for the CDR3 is TGTGCCAGTAGTATTTCCGGCAGACAGAACTATGGCTACACCTTC. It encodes CASSISGRQNYGYTF. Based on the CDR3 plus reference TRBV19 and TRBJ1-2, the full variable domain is DGGITQSPKYLFRKEGQNVTLSCEQNLNHDAMYWYRQDPGQGLRLIYYSQIVNDFQKGDIAEGYSVSREKKESFPLTVTSAQKNPTAFYLCASSISGRQNYGYTFGSGTRLTVV.

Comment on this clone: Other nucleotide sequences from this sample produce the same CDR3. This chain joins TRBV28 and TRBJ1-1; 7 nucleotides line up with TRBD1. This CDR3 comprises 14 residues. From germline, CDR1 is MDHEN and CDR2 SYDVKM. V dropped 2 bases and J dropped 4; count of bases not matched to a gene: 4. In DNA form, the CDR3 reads TGTGCCAGCAGTTTAGGAGGGGGCTCCACTGAAGCTTTCTTT. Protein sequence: CASSLGGGSTEAFF.

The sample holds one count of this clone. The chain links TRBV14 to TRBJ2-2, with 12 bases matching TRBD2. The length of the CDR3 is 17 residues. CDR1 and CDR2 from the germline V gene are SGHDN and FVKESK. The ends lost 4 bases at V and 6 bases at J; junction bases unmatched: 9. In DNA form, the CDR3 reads TGTGCCAGCAGCCCCAAATCCGGACTAGCGGGACCCGGGGAGCTGTTTTTT. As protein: CASSPKSGLAGPGELFF.

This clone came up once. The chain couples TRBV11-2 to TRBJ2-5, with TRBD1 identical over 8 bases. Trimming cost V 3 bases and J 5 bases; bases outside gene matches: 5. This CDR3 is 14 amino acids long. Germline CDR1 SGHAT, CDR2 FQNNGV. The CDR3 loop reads CASSFQGARETQYF. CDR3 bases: TGTGCCAGCAGCTTCCAGGGGGCACGTGAGACCCAGTACTTC.

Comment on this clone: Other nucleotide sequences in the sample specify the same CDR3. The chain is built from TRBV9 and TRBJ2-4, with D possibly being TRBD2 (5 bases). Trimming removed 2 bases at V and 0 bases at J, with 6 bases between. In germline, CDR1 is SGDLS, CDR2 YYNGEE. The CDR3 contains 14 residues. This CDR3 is CASSVGLAKNIQYF. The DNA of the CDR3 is TGTGCCAGCAGCGTCGGACTAGCCAAAAACATTCAGTACTTC.

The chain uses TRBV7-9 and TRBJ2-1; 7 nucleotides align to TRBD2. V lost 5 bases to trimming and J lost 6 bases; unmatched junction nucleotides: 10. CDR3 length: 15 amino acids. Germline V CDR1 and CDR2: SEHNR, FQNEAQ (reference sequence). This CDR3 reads CASSLGSGGSNEQFF. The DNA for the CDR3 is TGTGCCAGCAGCCTGGGATCCGGGGGGTCCAATGAGCAGTTCTTC.